A selection of T cell receptor beta chains follows, all from one sample in a study of blood T cell repertoires in COVID-19. The table came from immunoSEQ multiplex PCR; TCRdb's copy has only in-frame clones and leaves some out. The top ten hold 18% of the sample, which has around 200,000 clones, about 85% seen once. The material sequenced was PBMCs or T cells enriched from blood (not recorded which). The receptors were sampled from a man aged 35 to 55 who had recovered from COVID-19. The CDR3 runs from the conserved cysteine through the conserved F or W. The D gene is left open where the match is weak. Only some rows state a clone size, as once, few, many or a class for expanded clones.

size	V	D	J	DNA	CDR3
-	TRBV7-9	-	TRBJ1-1	TGTGCCAGCAGATGGGCTTCCGAAAGCCAAGCTTTCTTT	CASRWASESQAFF
-	TRBV28	TRBD1	TRBJ1-2	TGTGCCAGCAGTTCCATAGGACAGGGGGCGGGTGGCTACACCTTC	CASSSIGQGAGGYTF
-	TRBV6-6	-	TRBJ1-5	TGTGCCAGCACCAACCAGGGTCAGCCCCAGCATTTT	CASTNQGQPQHF
-	TRBV2	-	TRBJ2-6	TGTGCCAGCAGTGAAGACTACCGCTCTGGGGCCAACGTCCTGACTTTC	CASSEDYRSGANVLTF
-	TRBV5-1	-	TRBJ2-5	TGCGCCAGCAGCCCCATGGGCACAGGGCGCCAAGAGACCCAGTACTTC	CASSPMGTGRQETQYF
-	TRBV6-5	TRBD1	TRBJ2-7	TGTGCCAGCTTCTGGAGGGACAGGGGAGGAGAGCAGTACTTC	CASFWRDRGGEQYF
-	TRBV5-1	TRBD2	TRBJ2-7	TGCGCCAGCAGCCCGGGACTAGGTACCGAGCAGTACTTC	CASSPGLGTEQYF
-	TRBV25-1	TRBD1	TRBJ2-5	TGTGCCAGCAGTGCCCGGACAGGGGTAGAGACCCAGTACTTC	CASSARTGVETQYF
-	TRBV10-1	TRBD1	TRBJ2-7	TGCGCCAGCAGTGCAGGGACAGGGGGCTACGAGCAGTACTTC	CASSAGTGGYEQYF
-	TRBV2	TRBD2	TRBJ2-3	TGTGCCAGCAGTGTGGGACTAGCGGGAGGCGGCACAGATACGCAGTATTTT	CASSVGLAGGGTDTQYF
-	TRBV18	-	TRBJ2-7	TGTGCCACTACCCCTGCAGGCTCCTACGAGCAGTACTTC	CATTPAGSYEQYF
few	TRBV10-3	TRBD1	TRBJ1-2	TGTGCCACAAACCGTCCGGACAGGGACTATGGCTACACCTTC	CATNRPDRDYGYTF
few	TRBV5-4	-	TRBJ2-7	TGTGCCAGCAGGGACAGCTCCTACGAGCAGTACTTC	CASRDSSYEQYF
-	TRBV20-1	-	TRBJ2-7	TGCAGTGCTAGTCCGGGGAGCTCCTACGAGCAGTACTTC	CSASPGSSYEQYF
once	TRBV30	TRBD1	TRBJ1-3	TGTGCCTGGGGACAGGGGATTGCTGGAAACACCATATATTTT	CAWGQGIAGNTIYF
-	TRBV7-9	-	TRBJ1-3	TGTGCCAGCAGCTCCACTATAAACAGGGCGGAAAACACCATATATTTT	CASSSTINRAENTIYF
-	TRBV5-1	TRBD1	TRBJ2-3	TGCGCCAGCAGCCCGGGACAGGGTACAGATACGCAGTATTTT	CASSPGQGTDTQYF
-	TRBV6-2/TRBV6-3	TRBD2	TRBJ2-3	TGTGCCAGCAGTTATAGCGGGAGCACAGATACGCAGTATTTT	CASSYSGSTDTQYF